The clone carrying this T cell receptor (beta chain) was found many times. Its target is not known. This record comes from a study of T cell repertoires in cytomegalovirus infection. Study at large: Both CMV infection and a matching HLA type were indicated by public TCR beta signatures. Study-wide points: CMV carriers with the relevant HLA were identified by cumulative public TCR beta family frequency. Dominating the ex vivo response were TCR beta clonotypes that were CMV-specific and HLA-C-restricted.

The CDR3 runs 15 residues. The ends were cut back, 6 bases at V and 6 bases at J, with 17 bases in the middle. CDR1 and CDR2 from the germline V gene are SEHNR and FQNEAQ (reference sequence). TCRdb re-derived calls from the reads in MiXCR, one entry per CDR3 protein. The table includes a few hundred thousand distinct CDR3 sequences, 8% to 10% detected once. This chain joins TRBV7-9 and TRBJ2-2; tentative D call: TRBD1 (5 bases). This clonotype was sampled from a human donor in good health (CMV status not recorded). Some clones in this sample may be carry-over from other donors' samples. Input material: PBMCs. CDR3 bases: TGTGCCAGCAGTCCAGTAAGGGGCGATTCCGGGGAGCTGTTTTTT. It codes for CASSPVRGDSGELFF.